This T cell receptor beta chain was identified in a study of cytomegalovirus exposure and HLA in healthy donors listed by TCRdb under 2017. With respect to the entire study: A later analysis indicated that the 130 or so validation repertoires were generated on the platform also employed for the approximately 700 repertoires of the first cohort. The study aimed to test whether cataloging public T cell receptors could reveal signatures of past pathogen exposure. In addition to the first cohort of around 670 subjects, a separate validation cohort of approximately 130 different subjects was used. To predict cytomegalovirus infection status, the study combined high-throughput TCR immunosequencing, statistical association of individual TCRs with disease status, and machine learning. The research as a whole found: In vitro tests confirmed that a few of the cytomegalovirus-associated TCR beta chains recognize cytomegalovirus antigens. According to the authors, the approach could potentially be generalized to other disease states and immunological phenotypes. In the study, around 150 TCR beta chains were listed as associated with cytomegalovirus. A later analysis lacked HLA typing for the validation cohort, so it scored co-occurrence in that cohort across all 120 repertoires. In both the original and validation cohorts, the classifier was reported to diagnose cytomegalovirus status with high specificity and sensitivity. In a later analysis, TCRs clustered in the first cohort were found to also tend to co-occur in the approximately 120 validation repertoires, with 85% to 95% of cluster scores above 0. While some public TCRs were present in many individuals, most TCR sequences turned up only very rarely across donors.

The receptor library was made with the immunoSEQ multiplex PCR assay. The authors processed their data as follows. To diagnose cytomegalovirus status from the catalog of TCR beta chain sequences, a statistical classification framework was built. Here the immuneACCESS table is served through TCRdb, limited to in-frame sequences with V and J called. Missing clones are a known gap in these copies; in checked studies unresolved V genes cover under half, and the rest lacks a known reason. V and J calls and clone size follow that table, whereas D and trimming were derived from the DNA. The sample table records about 220,000 clones; 88% of these occur just once. The top ten clonotypes cover about 2.7% of the sample. A note on this clone: Its antigen remains unidentified. No base quality information exists; no much larger clone differs at one position.

The donors were included in the validation cohort of 90 to 150 subjects, a group kept apart from the approximately 650-subject first cohort. CDR1 and CDR2, looked up from the germline V gene, are SQVTM and ANQGSEA. V trim: 7 bases; J trim: 6 bases; unmatched bases: 11. From its cysteine to its phenylalanine, the CDR3 spans 13 amino acids. The read is trimmed to its CDR3 DNA, 39 bases read in frame from base 1. Here the chain combines TRBV29-1 and TRBJ2-7; 8 nucleotides in the junction match TRBD2. Sequenced sample: PBMCs. The origin of this receptor is a woman aged 18-29 years in good health and CMV-seronegative. The sequenced DNA is TGCAGCGCCCGAAAGCGGGAGAGTGGCGAGCAGTACTTC. Its protein is CSARKRESGEQYF.